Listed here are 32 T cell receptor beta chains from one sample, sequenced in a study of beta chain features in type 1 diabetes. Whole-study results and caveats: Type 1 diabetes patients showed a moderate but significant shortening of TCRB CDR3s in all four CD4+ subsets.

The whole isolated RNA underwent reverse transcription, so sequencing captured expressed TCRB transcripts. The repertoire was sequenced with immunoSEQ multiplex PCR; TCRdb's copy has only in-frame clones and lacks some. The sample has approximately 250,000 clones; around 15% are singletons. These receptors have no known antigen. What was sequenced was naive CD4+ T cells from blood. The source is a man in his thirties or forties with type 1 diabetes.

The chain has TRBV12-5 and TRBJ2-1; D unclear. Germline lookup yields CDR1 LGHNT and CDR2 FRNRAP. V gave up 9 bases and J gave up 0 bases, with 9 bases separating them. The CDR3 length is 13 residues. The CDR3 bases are TGTGCTAGCTCTCATAGCTCCTACAATGAGCAGTTCTTC. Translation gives CASSHSSYNEQFF.

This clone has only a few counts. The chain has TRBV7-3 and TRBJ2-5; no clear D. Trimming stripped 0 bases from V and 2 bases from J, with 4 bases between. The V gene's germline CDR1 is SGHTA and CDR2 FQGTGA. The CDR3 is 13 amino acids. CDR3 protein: CASSLTMQETQYF. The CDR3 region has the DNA TGTGCCAGCAGCTTAACGATGCAAGAGACCCAGTACTTC.

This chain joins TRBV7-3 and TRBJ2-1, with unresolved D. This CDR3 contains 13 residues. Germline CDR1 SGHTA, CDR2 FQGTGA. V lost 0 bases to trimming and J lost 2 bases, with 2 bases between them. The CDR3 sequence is CASSLTTYNEQFF. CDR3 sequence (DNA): TGTGCCAGCAGCTTAACGACCTACAATGAGCAGTTCTTC.

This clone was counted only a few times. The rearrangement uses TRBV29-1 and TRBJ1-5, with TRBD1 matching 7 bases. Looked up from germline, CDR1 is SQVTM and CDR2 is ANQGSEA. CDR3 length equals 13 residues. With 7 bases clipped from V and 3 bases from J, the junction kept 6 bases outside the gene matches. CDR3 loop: CSARTGINQPQHF. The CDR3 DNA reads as TGCAGCGCGAGGACAGGAATCAATCAGCCCCAGCATTTT.

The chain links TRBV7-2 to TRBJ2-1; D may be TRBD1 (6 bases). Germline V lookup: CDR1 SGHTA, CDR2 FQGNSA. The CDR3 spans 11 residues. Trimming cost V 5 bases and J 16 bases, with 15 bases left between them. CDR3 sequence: CASSLTGSRFF. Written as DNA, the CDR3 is TGTGCCAGCAGCCTAACAGGGAGTCGCTTCTTC.

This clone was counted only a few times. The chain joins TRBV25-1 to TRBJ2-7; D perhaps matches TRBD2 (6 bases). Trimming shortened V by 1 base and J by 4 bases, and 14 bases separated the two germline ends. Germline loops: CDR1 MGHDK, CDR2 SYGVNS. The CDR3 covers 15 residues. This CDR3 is CASSESGAAQYEQYF. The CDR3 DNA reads TGTGCCAGCAGTGAATCGGGAGCGGCCCAATACGAGCAGTACTTC.

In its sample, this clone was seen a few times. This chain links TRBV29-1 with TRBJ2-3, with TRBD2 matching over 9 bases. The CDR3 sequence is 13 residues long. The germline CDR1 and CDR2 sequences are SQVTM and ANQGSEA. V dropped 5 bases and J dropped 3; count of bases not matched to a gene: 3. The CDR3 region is CSVCGRVTDTQYF. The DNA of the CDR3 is TGCAGCGTTTGCGGGAGGGTGACAGATACGCAGTATTTT.

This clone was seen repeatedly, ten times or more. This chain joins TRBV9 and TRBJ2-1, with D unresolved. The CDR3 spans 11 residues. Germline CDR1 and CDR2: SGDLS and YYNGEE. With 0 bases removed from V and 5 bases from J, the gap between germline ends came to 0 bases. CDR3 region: CASSVDNEQFF. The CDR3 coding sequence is TGTGCCAGCAGCGTAGACAATGAGCAGTTCTTC. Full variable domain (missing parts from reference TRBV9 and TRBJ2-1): DSGVTQTPKHLITATGQRVTLRCSPRSGDLSVYWYQQSLDQGLQFLIQYYNGEERAKGNILERFSAQQFPDLHSELNLSSLELGDSALYFCASSVDNEQFFGPGTRLTVL.

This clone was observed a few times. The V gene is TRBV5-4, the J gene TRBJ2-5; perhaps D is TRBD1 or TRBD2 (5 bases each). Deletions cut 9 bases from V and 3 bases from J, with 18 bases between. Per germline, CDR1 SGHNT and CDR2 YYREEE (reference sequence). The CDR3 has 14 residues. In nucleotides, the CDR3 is TGTGCCACCTATGAATTGGGACCAAAAGAGACCCAGTACTTC. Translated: CATYELGPKETQYF.

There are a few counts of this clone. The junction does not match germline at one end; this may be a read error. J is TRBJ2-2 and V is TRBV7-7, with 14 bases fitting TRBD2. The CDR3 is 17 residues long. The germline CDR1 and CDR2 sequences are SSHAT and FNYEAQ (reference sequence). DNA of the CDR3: TGTGCTAGCAGCTCTAAAGGACTAGCGGGAGGATTCGGGGAGCTGTTTTTT. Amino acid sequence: CASSSKGLAGGFGELFF.

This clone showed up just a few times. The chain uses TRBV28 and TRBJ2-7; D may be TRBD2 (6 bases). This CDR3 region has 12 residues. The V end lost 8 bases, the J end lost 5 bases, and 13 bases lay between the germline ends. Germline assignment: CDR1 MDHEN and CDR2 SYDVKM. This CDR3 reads CASSLATDEQYF. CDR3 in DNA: TGTGCCAGCTCACTAGCTACCGACGAGCAGTACTTC.

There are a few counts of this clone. Here the CDR3 reads CASSERGTLQYF. The CDR3 DNA sequence: TGTGCCAGCAGTGAAAGGGGTACCCTGCAGTATTTT. The chain links TRBV2 to TRBJ2-3; D is possibly TRBD1 (5 bases). The V end was cut by 2 bases, the J end by 11 bases, with 11 bases between. This CDR3 spans 12 amino acids. The germline V gene encodes CDR1 SNHLY and CDR2 FYNNEI.

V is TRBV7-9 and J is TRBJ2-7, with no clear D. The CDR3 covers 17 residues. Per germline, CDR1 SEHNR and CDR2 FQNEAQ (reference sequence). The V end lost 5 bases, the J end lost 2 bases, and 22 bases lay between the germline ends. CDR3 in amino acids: CASSLKPGTLMTYEQYF. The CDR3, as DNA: TGTGCCAGCAGCCTCAAGCCGGGCACCTTGATGACCTACGAGCAGTACTTC.

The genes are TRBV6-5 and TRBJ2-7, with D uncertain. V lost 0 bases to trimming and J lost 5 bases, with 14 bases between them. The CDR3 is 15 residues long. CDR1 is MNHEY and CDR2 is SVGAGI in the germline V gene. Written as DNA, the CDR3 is TGTGCCAGCAGTTACTCGAAAACCGCGTGGAACGAGCAGTACTTC. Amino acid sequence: CASSYSKTAWNEQYF.

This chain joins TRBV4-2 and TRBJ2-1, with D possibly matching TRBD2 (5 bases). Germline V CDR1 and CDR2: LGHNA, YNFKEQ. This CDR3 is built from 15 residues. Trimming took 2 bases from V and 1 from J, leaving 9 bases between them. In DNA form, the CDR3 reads TGTGCCAGCAGCCAACGACGGGGATCCTACAATGAGCAGTTCTTC. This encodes CASSQRRGSYNEQFF.

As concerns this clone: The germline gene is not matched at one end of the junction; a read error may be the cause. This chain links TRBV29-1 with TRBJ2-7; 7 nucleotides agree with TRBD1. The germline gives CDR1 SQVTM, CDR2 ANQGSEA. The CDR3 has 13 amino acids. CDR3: CSVTGLFSSEQYF. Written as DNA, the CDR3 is TGCAGCGTGACAGGGCTGTTCTCCTCCGAGCAGTACTTC.

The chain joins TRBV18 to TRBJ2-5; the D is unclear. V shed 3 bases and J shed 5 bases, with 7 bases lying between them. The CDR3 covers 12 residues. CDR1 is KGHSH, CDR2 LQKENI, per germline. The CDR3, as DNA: TGTGCCAGCTCACCTCTCGGCGAGACCCAGTACTTC. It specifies CASSPLGETQYF.

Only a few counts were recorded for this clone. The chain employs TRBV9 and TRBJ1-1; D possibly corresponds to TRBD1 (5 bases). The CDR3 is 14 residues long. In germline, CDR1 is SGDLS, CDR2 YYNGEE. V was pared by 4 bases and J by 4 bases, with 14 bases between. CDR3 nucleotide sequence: TGTGCCAGCAGCCCCCGTGGGAGGGGCACTGAAGCTTTCTTT. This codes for CASSPRGRGTEAFF.

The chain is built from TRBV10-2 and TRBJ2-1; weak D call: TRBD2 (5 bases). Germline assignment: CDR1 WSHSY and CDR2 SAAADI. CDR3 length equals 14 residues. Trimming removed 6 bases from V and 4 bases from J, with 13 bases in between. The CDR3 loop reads CASRRRYSYNEQFF. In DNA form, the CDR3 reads TGCGCCAGCAGACGGAGGTACTCATACAATGAGCAGTTCTTC.

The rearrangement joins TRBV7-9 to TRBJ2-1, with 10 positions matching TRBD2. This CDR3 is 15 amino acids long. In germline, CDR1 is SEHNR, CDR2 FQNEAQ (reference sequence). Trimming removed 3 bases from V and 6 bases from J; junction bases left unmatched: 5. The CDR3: CASSFTEREGNEQFF. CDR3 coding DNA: TGTGCCAGCAGCTTTACCGAGCGGGAGGGCAATGAGCAGTTCTTC.

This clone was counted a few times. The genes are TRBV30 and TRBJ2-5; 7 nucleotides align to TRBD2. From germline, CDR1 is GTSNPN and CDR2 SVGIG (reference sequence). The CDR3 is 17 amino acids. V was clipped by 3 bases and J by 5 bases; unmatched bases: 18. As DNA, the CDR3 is TGTGCCTGGAGGGAGAGGGTATACGGGAGGCGTCCGGAGACCCAGTACTTC. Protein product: CAWRERVYGRRPETQYF.

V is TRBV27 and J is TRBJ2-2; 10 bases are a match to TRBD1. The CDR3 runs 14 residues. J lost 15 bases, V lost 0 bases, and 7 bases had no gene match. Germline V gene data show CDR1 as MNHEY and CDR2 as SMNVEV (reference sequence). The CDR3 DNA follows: TGTGCCAGCAGTTTATCTCGGGGACAGGGGATGTTGTTTTTT. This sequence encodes CASSLSRGQGMLFF.

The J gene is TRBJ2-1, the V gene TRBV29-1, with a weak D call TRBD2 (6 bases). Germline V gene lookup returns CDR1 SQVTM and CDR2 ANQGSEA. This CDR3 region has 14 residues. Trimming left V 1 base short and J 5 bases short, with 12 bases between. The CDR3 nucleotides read TGCAGCGTTGAAGGGATGGACTATAACAATGAGCAGTTCTTC. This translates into CSVEGMDYNNEQFF.

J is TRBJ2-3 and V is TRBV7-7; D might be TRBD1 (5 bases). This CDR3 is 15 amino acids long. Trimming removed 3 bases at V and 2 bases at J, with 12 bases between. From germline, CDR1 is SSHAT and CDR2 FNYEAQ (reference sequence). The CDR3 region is CASSFSRVTTDTQYF. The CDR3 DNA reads TGTGCCAGCAGCTTCAGCAGGGTCACCACAGATACGCAGTATTTT.

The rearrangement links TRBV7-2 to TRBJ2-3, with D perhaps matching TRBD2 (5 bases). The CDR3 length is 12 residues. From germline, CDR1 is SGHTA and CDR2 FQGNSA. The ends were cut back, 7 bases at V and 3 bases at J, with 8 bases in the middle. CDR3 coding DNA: TGTGCCAGCACCCGCGGGACAGATACGCAGTATTTT. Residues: CASTRGTDTQYF.

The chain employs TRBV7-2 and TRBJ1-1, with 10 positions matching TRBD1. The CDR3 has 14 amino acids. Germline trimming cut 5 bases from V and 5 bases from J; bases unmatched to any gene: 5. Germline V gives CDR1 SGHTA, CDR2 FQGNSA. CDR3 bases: TGTGCCAGCAGCCGAATGGACAGGGGGACTGAAGCTTTCTTT. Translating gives CASSRMDRGTEAFF.

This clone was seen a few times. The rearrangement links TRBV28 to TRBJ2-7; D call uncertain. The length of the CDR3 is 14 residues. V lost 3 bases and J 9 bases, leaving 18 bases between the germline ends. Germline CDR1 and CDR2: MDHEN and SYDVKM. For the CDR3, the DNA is TGTGCCAGCAGTTTTGTCCAAAAAACTACGAGGCAGTACTTC. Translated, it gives CASSFVQKTTRQYF.

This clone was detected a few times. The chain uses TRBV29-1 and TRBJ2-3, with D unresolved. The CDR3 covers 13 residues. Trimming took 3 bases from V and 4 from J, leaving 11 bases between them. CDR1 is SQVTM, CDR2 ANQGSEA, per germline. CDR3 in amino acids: CSVDSTVADTQYF. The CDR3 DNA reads TGCAGCGTTGACTCAACGGTGGCAGATACGCAGTATTTT.

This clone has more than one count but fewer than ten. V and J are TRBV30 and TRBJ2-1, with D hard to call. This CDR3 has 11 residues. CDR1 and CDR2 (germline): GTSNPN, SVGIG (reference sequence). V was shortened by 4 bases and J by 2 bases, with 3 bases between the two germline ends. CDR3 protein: CAWTTYNEQFF. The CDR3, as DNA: TGTGCCTGGACCACCTACAATGAGCAGTTCTTC. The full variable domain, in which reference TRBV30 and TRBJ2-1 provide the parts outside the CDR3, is SQTIHQWPATLVQPVGSPLSLECTVEGTSNPNLYWYRQAAGRGLQLLFYSVGIGQISSEVPQNLSASRPQDRQFILSSKKLLLSDSGFYLCAWTTYNEQFFGPGTRLTVL.

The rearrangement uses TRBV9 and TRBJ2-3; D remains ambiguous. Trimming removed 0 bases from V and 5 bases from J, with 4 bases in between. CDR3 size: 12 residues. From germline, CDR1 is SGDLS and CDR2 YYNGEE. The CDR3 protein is CASSVAVDTQYF. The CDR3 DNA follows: TGTGCCAGCAGCGTAGCGGTAGATACGCAGTATTTT.

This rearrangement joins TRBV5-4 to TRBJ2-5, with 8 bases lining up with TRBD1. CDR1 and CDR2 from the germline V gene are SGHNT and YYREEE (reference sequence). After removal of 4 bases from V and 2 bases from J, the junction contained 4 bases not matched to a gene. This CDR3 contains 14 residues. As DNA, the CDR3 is TGTGCCAGCAGCGTGAGGACAGGGCAAGAGACCCAGTACTTC. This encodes CASSVRTGQETQYF.

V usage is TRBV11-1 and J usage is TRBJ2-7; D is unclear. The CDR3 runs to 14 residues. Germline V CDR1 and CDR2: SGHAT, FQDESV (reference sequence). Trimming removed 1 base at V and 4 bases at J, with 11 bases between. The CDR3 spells CASSLDPLEYEQYF. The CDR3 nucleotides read TGTGCCAGCAGCTTAGATCCCTTGGAGTACGAGCAGTACTTC.